This TCR beta chain stems from a study of blood T cell repertoires in COVID-19. Germline V gene lookup returns CDR1 MNHEY and CDR2 SMNVEV (reference sequence). V lost 5 bases and J lost 6, with 17 bases in between. The CDR3 is 14 residues long. This clone appeared a single time. TCRdb keeps only in-frame clones here, not all; method: immunoSEQ multiplex PCR. Here the sample spans 300,000 to 350,000 clones, approximately 88% being singletons. Specimen: peripheral blood. The chain couples TRBV27 to TRBJ2-7; TRBD2 might be the D (6 bases). This receptor was taken from a young man with COVID-19, enrolled during active disease. CDR3 bases: TGTGCCAGCAGTCCGGGACTCTTAGGAGTCGAGCAGTACTTC. This codes for CASSPGLLGVEQYF.